Detailed here is one T cell receptor beta chain. Its antigen is unknown. TCRdb's table, derived via immunoSEQ multiplex PCR, lists solely in-frame clones and lacks some. The repertoire includes roughly 1,100,000 clones, about three quarters of them detected once, and 1.4% sits in the top ten. Deletions cut 4 bases from V and 2 bases from J, with 14 bases between. Per the germline V gene, CDR1 is SGHNT and CDR2 is YYREEE (reference sequence). The length of the CDR3 is 15 residues. This entry is derived from a study of shared clonotypes between healthy human individuals. Study information: Three plates were used per donor for CD4 naive, three for CD4 memory, two for CD8 naive and one for CD8 memory. Study-wide results and caveats: In a few donors, around 5% of naive CD4 clonotypes appeared in common. Relative to memory subsets, naive subsets generally showed larger estimated richness.

Sequencing was performed on memory CD4+ T cells sorted from blood. Subset: CD45RA-negative fraction. The chain joins TRBV5-4 to TRBJ2-3; D may match TRBD1 or TRBD2 (5 bases each). This receptor was identified in a man younger than 30 in good health. Written as DNA, the CDR3 is TGTGCCAGCAGCCCGCCCGGGGCGATCACAGATACGCAGTATTTT. Translating it yields CASSPPGAITDTQYF.